This is a list of T cell receptor beta chains from one sample in a study of blood T cell repertoires in COVID-19. Method: immunoSEQ multiplex PCR; TCRdb's copy keeps in-frame clones and lacks some. This sample has about 180,000 clones, with 88% found just once. The sample taken for sequencing was peripheral blood. The origin of the receptors is a woman aged 25 to 39 with acute or convalescent COVID-19. Both conserved end residues are part of each CDR3. A D gene is named only where the DNA matches it firmly. Clone size is not always given. Where it is, it says once, few, many or a class for expanded clones.

V gene	CDR3 length	J gene	D gene	clone size	CDR3 protein	CDR3 DNA
TRBV2	15	TRBJ1-1	.	few	CASSRTITGQPEAFF	TGTGCCAGCAGTCGGACAATTACAGGGCAGCCTGAAGCTTTCTTT
TRBV5-1	14	TRBJ2-2	TRBD1	.	CASKGQLEFGELFF	TGCGCCAGCAAGGGACAGCTTGAGTTTGGGGAGCTGTTTTTT
TRBV5-1	14	TRBJ2-3	TRBD2	.	CASSLDPSGRAQYF	TGCGCCAGCAGCTTGGACCCTAGCGGGAGGGCCCAGTATTTT
TRBV6-5	13	TRBJ2-1	TRBD1	.	CASRDRGINEQFF	TGTGCCAGCCGGGACAGGGGTATCAATGAGCAGTTCTTC
TRBV11-2	12	TRBJ2-7	.	.	CASSLEGVTPGF	TGTGCCAGCAGCTTAGAGGGAGTCACCCCTGGATTC
TRBV4-2	18	TRBJ1-1	.	.	CASSQVGGFGIEVTEAFF	TGTGCCAGCAGCCAAGTCGGGGGGTTTGGGATCGAGGTCACTGAAGCTTTCTTT
TRBV9	11	TRBJ2-1	.	.	CASSGAGSQFF	TGTGCCAGCAGCGGGGCGGGGAGTCAGTTCTTC
TRBV11-3	17	TRBJ2-3	TRBD2	.	CASTFGLSSGNTDTQYF	TGTGCCAGCACCTTCGGCCTCAGTAGCGGGAACACAGATACGCAGTATTTT
TRBV27	15	TRBJ2-5	TRBD1	.	CASSNWDRGAETQYF	TGTGCCAGCAGTAATTGGGACAGGGGGGCAGAGACCCAGTACTTC
TRBV5-1	18	TRBJ2-6	TRBD2	.	CASSLAPAGATGANVLTF	TGCGCCAGCAGCTTGGCCCCAGCGGGAGCAACTGGGGCCAACGTCCTGACTTTC
TRBV6-2/TRBV6-3	19	TRBJ1-5	.	.	CASSYSYGLRDNAPRPQHF	TGTGCCAGCAGTTACTCATACGGCCTCCGGGACAACGCCCCTCGGCCCCAGCATTTT
TRBV6-5	13	TRBJ1-2	.	.	CAGRTASNYGYTF	TGTGCCGGGCGGACAGCCTCTAACTATGGCTACACCTTC
TRBV5-1	15	TRBJ2-1	TRBD2	.	CASSPQAGVHNEQFF	TGCGCCAGCAGCCCCCAAGCGGGAGTCCACAATGAGCAGTTCTTC
TRBV7-9	14	TRBJ1-6	.	.	CASSLAVQNSPLHF	TGTGCCAGCAGCTTAGCAGTCCAGAACTCACCCCTCCACTTT
TRBV20-1	10	TRBJ2-1	.	.	CSCSRHKQFF	TGCAGTTGCTCTAGGCACAAGCAGTTCTTC
TRBV2	15	TRBJ2-1	.	.	CASSEVARRAGEQFF	TGTGCCAGCAGTGAAGTTGCAAGGAGGGCTGGTGAGCAGTTCTTC
TRBV6-2/TRBV6-3	14	TRBJ1-1	.	once	CASSLRVSNTEAFF	TGTGCCAGCAGTCTCAGGGTATCGAACACTGAAGCTTTCTTT
TRBV28	14	TRBJ2-6	.	.	CAALPSSGANVLTF	TGTGCCGCCCTACCCTCCTCTGGGGCCAACGTCCTGACTTTC
TRBV6-5	14	TRBJ2-7	.	.	CACLNRATAYEQYF	TGTGCCTGCTTAAACAGGGCGACAGCCTACGAGCAGTACTTC
TRBV20-1	10	TRBJ2-7	.	.	CSAKRLEQYF	TGCAGTGCCAAGCGCCTCGAGCAGTACTTC
TRBV7-2	13	TRBJ1-4	.	.	CASSLDHRQELFF	TGTGCCAGCAGCTTAGATCACAGGCAGGAACTGTTTTTT
TRBV15	18	TRBJ2-7	.	.	CATSRGGGAGWSNYEQYF	TGTGCCACCAGCAGAGGTGGTGGCGCGGGGTGGTCAAACTACGAGCAGTACTTC
TRBV27	20	TRBJ2-6	TRBD1	.	CASSFFVGQGSFSGANVLTF	TGTGCCAGCAGTTTCTTCGTAGGACAGGGAAGTTTCTCTGGGGCCAACGTCCTGACTTTC
TRBV3-1/TRBV3-2	14	TRBJ2-2	.	.	CASSQAYRSGELFF	TGTGCCAGCAGCCAAGCCTACAGGTCCGGGGAGCTGTTTTTT
TRBV5-1	14	TRBJ1-1	.	once	CASSLDPTDTEAFF	TGCGCCAGCAGCTTGGACCCTACGGACACTGAAGCTTTCTTT
TRBV27	17	TRBJ1-1	.	.	CASSPRGGDRYTYEAFF	TGTGCCAGCAGTCCCCGAGGTGGTGACAGGTATACATATGAAGCTTTCTTT
TRBV11-3	15	TRBJ2-2	.	.	CASSVSPGDTGELFF	TGTGCCAGCAGCGTTTCGCCAGGGGACACCGGGGAGCTGTTTTTT
TRBV28	12	TRBJ2-1	.	.	CASNSGGREQFF	TGTGCCAGCAATTCCGGGGGTCGGGAGCAGTTCTTC
TRBV7-2	14	TRBJ2-2	.	few	CASSLDTSYRELFF	TGTGCCAGCAGCTTAGACACTAGTTATAGGGAGCTGTTTTTT
TRBV28	12	TRBJ2-7	.	.	CASSLVVYEQYF	TGTGCCAGCAGTTTGGTAGTTTACGAGCAGTACTTC
TRBV18	13	TRBJ1-6	.	few	CATRGQLNSPLHF	TGTGCCACCAGAGGACAGCTTAATTCACCCCTCCACTTT
TRBV28	18	TRBJ2-4	.	.	CASRNPSLVLGGKNIQYF	TGTGCCAGCAGAAACCCCTCTCTTGTACTTGGAGGCAAAAACATTCAGTACTTC
TRBV11-2	12	TRBJ2-5	TRBD1	once	CASSYRGETQYF	TGTGCCAGCAGTTACAGGGGAGAGACCCAGTACTTC
TRBV5-1	14	TRBJ1-6	.	.	CASSLAGRGSPLHF	TGCGCCAGCAGCTTAGCCGGCCGGGGATCACCCCTCCACTTT
TRBV21-1	14	TRBJ1-4	.	.	CASSLRDFMGRLFF	TGTGCCAGCAGTTTACGGGACTTCATGGGGAGACTGTTTTTT
TRBV7-9	13	TRBJ2-7	.	.	CASSLAESHEQYF	TGTGCCAGCAGCTTAGCGGAGTCCCACGAGCAGTACTTC
TRBV2	15	TRBJ2-3	TRBD2	once	CASRRTSFDTDTQYF	TGTGCCAGCAGGAGGACTAGCTTCGACACAGATACGCAGTATTTT
TRBV24-1	12	TRBJ1-5	.	few	CATSDIDQPQHF	TGTGCCACCAGTGATATAGATCAGCCCCAGCATTTT
TRBV11-2	18	TRBJ2-3	.	.	CASSLVIGTSARKGRRYF	TGTGCCAGCAGCTTAGTTATCGGGACTTCGGCTAGGAAGGGAAGACGGTATTTT
TRBV5-1	14	TRBJ2-7	TRBD2	once	CASAEAGGVPEQYF	TGCGCCAGTGCGGAAGCGGGGGGGGTCCCCGAGCAGTACTTC
TRBV18	14	TRBJ2-7	.	.	CASSPPSRIGEQYF	TGTGCCAGCTCACCACCGTCGAGGATAGGCGAGCAGTACTTC
TRBV19	13	TRBJ2-4	.	.	CASMKDGHNIQYF	TGTGCCAGTATGAAGGACGGACACAACATTCAGTACTTC
TRBV5-1	13	TRBJ1-1	.	.	CASSAISNPEAFF	TGCGCCAGCAGCGCCATTAGCAACCCTGAAGCTTTCTTT
TRBV19	11	TRBJ1-6	TRBD1	.	CAVGQESPLHF	TGTGCCGTGGGACAGGAATCACCCCTCCACTTT